This entry lists 13 T cell receptor beta chains sequenced from one sample in a study of T cell responses to AZD1222 COVID-19 vaccine. Here immunoSEQ multiplex PCR was the method, and the copy in TCRdb shows in-frame clones only, minus some. The sample holds 150,000 to 200,000 clones, around 90% seen once. The source material was peripheral blood, sampled 28 days after the second AZD1222 dose. These receptors came from an adult who received the AZD1222 COVID-19 vaccine.

This chain joins TRBV30 and TRBJ1-4; D is unclear. CDR3 length: 14 amino acids. V lost 3 bases and J lost 4, with 12 bases in between. Per the germline V gene, CDR1 is GTSNPN and CDR2 is SVGIG (reference sequence). The CDR3 loop is CAWSLRPYNEKLFF. The CDR3 DNA sequence: TGTGCCTGGAGCCTCAGGCCTTATAATGAAAAACTGTTTTTT.

This rearrangement joins TRBV4-1 to TRBJ1-1; 7 nucleotides agree with TRBD1. Germline assignment: CDR1 MGHRA and CDR2 YSYEKL. The CDR3 is made up of 13 amino acids. After removal of 3 bases from V and 5 bases from J, the junction contained 3 bases not matched to a gene. The CDR3 region has the DNA TGCGCCAGCAGCCAGGGACAGCCAACTGAAGCTTTCTTT. Its translation is CASSQGQPTEAFF.

The rearrangement links TRBV2 to TRBJ2-1; 9 positions match TRBD2. Germline trimming cut 7 bases from V and 5 bases from J; bases unmatched to any gene: 6. This CDR3 contains 14 residues. Germline assignment: CDR1 SNHLY and CDR2 FYNNEI. The DNA for the CDR3 is TGTGCCAGCAACTGGCTAGCGGGGAACAATGAGCAGTTCTTC. Its translation: CASNWLAGNNEQFF.

This sequence joins TRBV3-1 (or the pseudogene TRBV3-2) and TRBJ1-1; D may be TRBD1 (5 bases). The CDR3 is 12 residues long. CDR1 is LGHDT and CDR2 is YNNKEL in the germline V gene (reference sequence). V was shortened by 3 bases and J by 7 bases, with 9 bases between the two germline ends. This CDR3 is CASSQGGFEAFF. The CDR3 nucleotides are TGTGCCAGCAGCCAGGGGGGGTTTGAAGCTTTCTTT.

The rearrangement uses TRBV23-1 and TRBJ2-7; 7 bases fit TRBD1. TRBV23-1 is flagged as an ORF with uncertain function. V lost 2 bases, J lost 2 bases, and 3 bases stayed unmatched. CDR3 size: 14 residues. As DNA, the CDR3 is TGCGCCAGCAGTCAAAACAGGGGCCCCTACGAGCAGTACTTC. Amino acids: CASSQNRGPYEQYF.

The chain has TRBV10-3 and TRBJ1-1; D remains ambiguous. The CDR3 spans 13 residues. The V end was cut by 4 bases, the J end by 1 base, with 7 bases between. Germline values: CDR1 ENHRY, CDR2 SYGVKD. This CDR3 reads CAISGSGNTEAFF. Here the CDR3 DNA reads TGTGCCATCAGTGGTAGCGGGAACACTGAAGCTTTCTTT.

This clone was found a few times. The chain carries TRBV6-5 and TRBJ2-2; a possible D gene is TRBD2 (6 bases). V was shortened by 11 bases and J by 2 bases, with 18 bases between the two germline ends. CDR1 MNHEY and CDR2 SVGAGI come from the germline V gene. There are 15 residues in the CDR3. The CDR3 coding sequence is TGTGCCTCAGCCCCCTTTAGCGGAAACACCGGGGAGCTGTTTTTT. Amino acid sequence: CASAPFSGNTGELFF.

The gene calls are TRBV6-4 and TRBJ1-1; D may be TRBD1 (6 bases). CDR3 length: 13 residues. Germline loops: CDR1 MRHNA, CDR2 SNTAGT. The ends were cut back, 5 bases at V and 3 bases at J, with 10 bases in the middle. CDR3 DNA: TGTGCCAGCAGTTACAGGGTCGACACTGAAGCTTTCTTT. This sequence encodes CASSYRVDTEAFF.

This chain joins TRBV7-9 and TRBJ2-3; D is undetermined. The V end was cut by 5 bases, the J end by 1 base, with 4 bases between. Germline values: CDR1 SEHNR, CDR2 FQNEAQ (reference sequence). The CDR3 is 12 residues long. The CDR3 loop is CASSPGTDTQYF. CDR3 in DNA: TGTGCCAGCAGCCCAGGCACAGATACGCAGTATTTT.

The rearrangement links TRBV5-1 to TRBJ2-5, with D perhaps TRBD1 (6 bases). This CDR3 region has 15 residues. Trimming pared 2 bases from V and 4 bases from J, leaving 15 bases between. Looked up from germline, CDR1 is SGHRS and CDR2 is YFSETQ. CDR3 loop: CASSFMQGRGETQYF. CDR3 DNA sequence: TGCGCCAGCAGCTTTATGCAGGGGAGAGGAGAGACCCAGTACTTC.

This sequence joins TRBV10-3 and TRBJ2-1; TRBD1 agrees at 7 bases. There are 18 residues in the CDR3. CDR1 and CDR2 (germline): ENHRY, SYGVKD. The V gene end was trimmed by 0 bases and the J gene end by 0 bases; junction bases not matched to a gene: 8. The chain's CDR3 is CAISESTRTGSSYNEQFF. As DNA, the CDR3 is TGTGCCATCAGTGAGTCAACCCGGACAGGAAGCTCCTACAATGAGCAGTTCTTC.

CDR3: CASRWGQANSPLHF. The CDR3 DNA sequence: TGTGCCAGCAGGTGGGGACAGGCGAATTCACCCCTCCACTTT. V usage is TRBV3-1 (or the pseudogene TRBV3-2) and J usage is TRBJ1-6; 8 positions match TRBD1. Germline loops: CDR1 LGHDT, CDR2 YNNKEL (reference sequence). Trimming cost V 6 bases and J 7 bases; bases outside gene matches: 5. The CDR3 loop spans 14 amino acids.

V usage is TRBV10-3 and J usage is TRBJ2-7; D is perhaps TRBD1 (6 bases). Trimming removed 6 bases from V and 2 bases from J, with 11 bases in between. The CDR3 is made up of 13 amino acids. Germline CDR1 and CDR2: ENHRY and SYGVKD. DNA of the CDR3: TGTGCCATCAGGAGGACAGAGGCCTACGAGCAGTACTTC. It is translated as CAIRRTEAYEQYF.